This paragraph covers one T cell receptor beta chain sequence. Its antigen is as yet unknown. The entry originates in a study of cytomegalovirus exposure and HLA in healthy donors. As for the study in general: Around 81% of 398 genotyped donors fell in the Caucasian-associated ancestry cluster.

General study results and limits: Later on, a genetic analysis was performed. It linked a missense variant in DCLRE1C with V- and J-gene trimming of TCR beta. A later analysis found that most CMV-associated TCR beta chains appeared HLA-restricted. Donors belonging to an Asian-associated ancestry cluster reportedly showed fewer N-insertions in productive TCRs than the approximately 700-donor mean, according to what a later analysis found.

PCR amplification relied on 60 Vbeta primers (plus 13 Jbeta primers). Only in-frame clones appear in the TCRdb table, and some are missing; sequencing was by immunoSEQ multiplex PCR. The sample holds approximately 110,000 clones, roughly 74% seen once. CDR1 KGHSH and CDR2 LQKENI come from the germline V gene. The CDR3 runs 12 residues. The V end lost 3 bases, the J end lost 4 bases, and 7 bases lay between the germline ends. Sequences were obtained from PBMCs. This TCR was sampled from a woman aged 25 to 39 in good health and CMV-seronegative. This chain links TRBV18 with TRBJ2-7; D might be TRBD2 (6 bases). DNA for the CDR3: TGTGCCAGCTCACCGGACTATTACGAGCAGTACTTC. Protein: CASSPDYYEQYF.